Presented here are 2 T cell receptor beta chains from one specimen sequenced in a study of tumor-infiltrating lymphocytes in primary liver carcinoma. RNA was extracted from whole blood without cell sorting, alongside germline DNA. Constant-region priming of about 520 ng total RNA yielded TCR beta cDNA. Sequencing libraries for TCR beta derived from three nested multiplex PCR rounds that used slightly modified ARM-PCR. Researchers ran the first two PCR rounds for roughly 10 cycles each with TRBV1-TRBV30 forward primers and a C-beta reverse primer. MiXCR, run by TCRdb on the multiplex PCR reads, gives a single entry per CDR3 protein. The table lists approximately 340,000 distinct CDR3 sequences, roughly 61% of them singletons. The sample consisted of peripheral blood. The receptors shown here come from a man aged 35-49 years with primary liver carcinoma and hepatitis B virus infection.

This clonotype was seen a handful of times. The chain has TRBV5-1 and TRBJ2-2; 10 nucleotides align to TRBD2. Losses at the gene ends were 5 bases for V and 3 bases for J; bases not matched to a gene: 4. The CDR3 totals 15 residues. Germline V gives CDR1 SGHRS, CDR2 YFSETQ. The DNA of the CDR3 is TGCGCCAGCAGATTAGGACTAGCGGACACCGGGGAGCTGTTTTTT. Protein sequence: CASRLGLADTGELFF.

This clonotype came up once. Sequence at one end of the junction differs from germline and may be a read error. The chain recombines TRBV6-5 with TRBJ2-3; the match to TRBD1 covers 9 bases. The germline V gene encodes CDR1 MNHEY and CDR2 SVGAGI. The CDR3 runs to 15 residues. The CDR3 DNA follows: TGTGCCATCAGTTGGCAAGGGACAGGGACAGATAAGCAGTATTTT. Protein: CAISWQGTGTDKQYF.